This TCR beta chain comes out of a study of identical twins. The study, taken as a whole, reports: There were fewer insertions in abundant cord blood beta clonotypes, but memory repertoires showed no such pattern. The study found excess low generation probability among twin-shared out-of-frame alpha sequences.

Unmatched junction bases numbered 9, after V lost 5 bases and J lost 2 bases. This CDR3 comprises 14 residues. CDR1 is DFQATT and CDR2 is SNEGSKA in the germline V gene (reference sequence). cDNA carried unique molecular identifiers, and a universal primer site was added by template switching. TCRdb passed the 5' RACE reads through MiXCR, listing each CDR3 protein once. The sample gives roughly 1,500,000 distinct CDR3 sequences, about 30% of which show up once; around 0.25% is in the top ten. As to this clonotype: Its specificity is not known.

This chain links TRBV20-1 with TRBJ2-7; TRBD2 agrees at 7 bases. This clonotype was sampled from a newborn girl in good health. The sequencing input was cord blood. CDR3 sequence: CSASLAGLTYEQYF. CDR3 sequence (DNA): TGCAGTGCTTCCTTAGCGGGTCTTACCTACGAGCAGTACTTC.